The sequence of this T cell receptor (beta chain) was determined in a study of naive and memory T cell subsets. The beta constant-region primer was an equimolar mix of two oligonucleotides covering TRBC1 and TRBC2. Four rounds of PCR amplified the ligated cDNA using nested alpha and beta constant-region primers plus SP2. TCRdb used MiXCR to reprocess the UMI-ligation and nested PCR reads, holding one entry per CDR3 protein. The table lists about 90,000 distinct CDR3 sequences, approximately 10% of them singletons. Germline V gene sequence: CDR1 MNHEY, CDR2 SVGAGI. The ends lost 0 bases at V and 7 bases at J; junction bases unmatched: 5. This CDR3 comprises 16 residues. This clonotype has only one observation. Its specificity is not known. Whole-study results and caveats: Especially in CD8 cells, naive repertoires contained a few larger clonotypes, possibly CD45RA-re-expressing memory cells. RNA-based TCR counts may shift with T cell activation and differentiation. Over 90% of naive TCR sequences appeared only once, unlike memory subsets.

This TCR was sampled from a human donor in good health. The sequenced material came from naive CD4+ T cells from blood. V gene TRBV6-5 combines with J gene TRBJ1-6; 8 nucleotides line up with TRBD1. The CDR3 DNA is TGTGCCAGCAGTTACTCTCTCTCAGGGGGCAATTCACCCCTCCACTTT. Translation gives CASSYSLSGGNSPLHF.